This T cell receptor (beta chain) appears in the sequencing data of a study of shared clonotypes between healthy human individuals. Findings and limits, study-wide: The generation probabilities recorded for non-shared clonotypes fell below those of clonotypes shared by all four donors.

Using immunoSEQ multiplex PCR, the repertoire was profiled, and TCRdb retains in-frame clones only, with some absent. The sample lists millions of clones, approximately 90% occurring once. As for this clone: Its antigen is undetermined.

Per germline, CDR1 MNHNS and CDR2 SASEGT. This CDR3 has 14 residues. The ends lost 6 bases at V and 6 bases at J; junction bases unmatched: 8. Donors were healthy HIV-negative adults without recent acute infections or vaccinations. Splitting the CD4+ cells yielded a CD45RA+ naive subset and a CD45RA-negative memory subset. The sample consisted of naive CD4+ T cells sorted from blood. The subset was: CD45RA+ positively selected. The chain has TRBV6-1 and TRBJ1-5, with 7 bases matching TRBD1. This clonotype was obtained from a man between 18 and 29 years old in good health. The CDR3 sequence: CASSQTGVGQPQHF. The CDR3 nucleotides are TGTGCCAGCAGCCAAACAGGGGTCGGTCAGCCCCAGCATTTT.